One TCR beta chain is described in this entry. This clonotype turned up a few times. Its antigen specificity is not known. There are no base qualities to consult, and no much larger clone falls within one base. The germline V gene (reference sequence) gives CDR1 as DFQATT and CDR2 as SNEGSKA. From cysteine to phenylalanine, the CDR3 is 15 amino acids long. The CDR3 DNA has 45 bases and is translated from base 1. Here V drops 1 base and J drops 4 bases, and the junction holds 8 bases not matched to any gene. This sample is part of a study of T-cell reconstitution after alpha-beta-depleted transplantation in children (dated by TCRdb to the mid-2010s). Broadly, across the study: The study quantitatively tracked T-cell immune reconstitution after TCRalphabeta/CD19-depleted allogeneic hematopoietic cell transplantation in children using TCR repertoire profiling.

The library relied on PCR. The sample was run on an Illumina HiSeq 2500. TCR library preparation used molecular barcoding, with unique molecular identifiers applied to normalize quantification of the TCRbeta repertoire. Using fastp trimming at Q25 and MiXCR clonotype assembly, TCRdb reanalyzed the public sequencing data and kept in-frame beta chains. One record per CDR3 amino acid sequence lists the most common genes and DNA. Across this sample there are around 400,000 distinct CDR3 sequences, with approximately 10% seen only once. The top ten constitute 4.5% to 7% of the sample. This sequence uses TRBV20-1 and TRBJ2-5, and 8 bases in between align with TRBD2. This clonotype was sampled from a human donor who donated a stem cell graft to a child with acute myeloid leukemia. The sample in question was PBMCs from the stem cell graft donor, obtained from the stem cell graft. The nucleotides are TGCAGTGCTAGAGGTCCGACTAGCGTAGTAGAGACCCAGTACTTC. It encodes CSARGPTSVVETQYF.